Listed here are 20 T cell receptor beta chains from one sample, sequenced in a study of blood T cell repertoires in COVID-19. Repertoires were generated with immunoSEQ multiplex PCR, while TCRdb's copy carries only in-frame clones and drops some. The table records around 240,000 clones, roughly nine tenths of them present only once. The specimen sequenced was PBMCs or T cells enriched from blood (not recorded which). Source of these receptors: a human donor in a cohort exposed to, infected with or recovered from COVID-19 (not recorded which). The donor label of this sample is uncertain.

V usage is TRBV7-9 and J usage is TRBJ2-7, with 8 bases fitting TRBD1. V shed 5 bases, J shed 4 bases, and the junction held 13 bases outside the gene matches. The CDR3 covers 16 residues. CDR1 and CDR2 (germline): SEHNR, FQNEAQ (reference sequence). The CDR3 DNA reads as TGTGCCAGCAGCCCTATAGGGGGACAGGAGCTGTACGAGCAGTACTTC. Its protein is CASSPIGGQELYEQYF.

The chain combines TRBV6-5 with TRBJ2-7; 9 bases are shared with TRBD1. Germline CDR1 reads MNHEY; CDR2 reads SVGAGI. The CDR3 is made up of 15 amino acids. The V segment lost 0 bases and the J segment 7 bases; nucleotides outside the gene matches: 7. The CDR3 nucleotides are TGTGCCAGCAGTTACTCGATACAGGGGGCGGAGGAGCAGTACTTC. It codes for CASSYSIQGAEEQYF.

V gene TRBV30 combines with J gene TRBJ1-1; D unresolved. CDR1 GTSNPN and CDR2 SVGIG come from the germline V gene (reference sequence). V was cut by 7 bases and J by 8 bases, with 11 bases left in between. The CDR3 has 10 residues. The CDR3 loop is CASKSLEAFF. The CDR3 region has the DNA TGTGCCTCCAAAAGCCTCGAAGCTTTCTTT.

V gene TRBV27 combines with J gene TRBJ2-7, with 9 bases that match TRBD2. There are 15 residues in the CDR3. Germline CDR1 is MNHEY and CDR2 is SMNVEV (reference sequence). With V trimmed by 3 bases and J by 6 bases, 9 bases remained unmatched. CDR3 sequence reads: CASSFLASGDGEQYF. The CDR3, as DNA: TGTGCCAGCAGTTTCCTCGCTAGCGGGGACGGCGAGCAGTACTTC.

This rearrangement joins TRBV6-5 to TRBJ2-5, with TRBD2 as a possible D gene (6 bases). In germline, CDR1 is MNHEY, CDR2 SVGAGI. This CDR3 spans 14 amino acids. With 5 bases removed from V and 2 bases from J, the gap between germline ends came to 12 bases. The CDR3 nucleotides read TGTGCCAGCAGTCTTCAGGCGGGGCAAGAGACCCAGTACTTC. Its protein product is CASSLQAGQETQYF.

This clone turned up a few times. The gene calls are TRBV30 and TRBJ1-5, with D maybe TRBD1 (5 bases). In germline, CDR1 is GTSNPN, CDR2 SVGIG (reference sequence). This CDR3 region has 13 residues. With 1 base removed from V and 1 base from J, the gap between germline ends came to 5 bases. The CDR3 DNA follows: TGTGCCTGGAGTGGACAGAGCAATCAGCCCCAGCATTTT. As protein: CAWSGQSNQPQHF.

The chain is built from TRBV6-5 and TRBJ2-3; 7 positions agree with TRBD1. V dropped 2 bases and J dropped 6; count of bases not matched to a gene: 5. Germline CDR1 reads MNHEY; CDR2 reads SVGAGI. CDR3 length: 14 amino acids. CDR3 amino acids: CASSYRTGADTQYF. CDR3 sequence (DNA): TGTGCCAGCAGTTACCGGACAGGCGCGGATACGCAGTATTTT.

The chain recombines TRBV9 with TRBJ2-3; unclear D gene. The CDR3 is 14 residues long. Germline V gene sequence: CDR1 SGDLS, CDR2 YYNGEE. The V end was cut by 1 base, the J end by 4 bases, with 10 bases between. The CDR3 region has the DNA TGTGCCAGCAGCGTAAAAATAGCAGCAGATACGCAGTATTTT. Its translation: CASSVKIAADTQYF.

The chain uses TRBV19 and TRBJ1-1; TRBD1 aligns across 8 bases. CDR1 is LNHDA, CDR2 SQIVND, per germline (reference sequence). CDR3 length equals 14 residues. V shed 6 bases, J shed 6 bases, and the junction held 9 bases outside the gene matches. Here the CDR3 reads CASSGPWTGSEAFF. CDR3 in DNA: TGTGCCAGTAGCGGACCTTGGACAGGGTCTGAAGCTTTCTTT.

The chain is built from TRBV18 and TRBJ1-5; tentative D call: TRBD1 (5 bases). Germline lookup yields CDR1 KGHSH and CDR2 LQKENI. V lost 0 bases, J lost 3 bases, and 9 bases lay in between. CDR3 size: 15 residues. The CDR3 DNA reads as TGTGCCAGCTCACCACCGGGGGGATCCAATCAGCCCCAGCATTTT. It specifies CASSPPGGSNQPQHF.

The chain uses TRBV19 and TRBJ2-3; TRBD1 aligns across 10 bases. With 3 bases clipped from V and 7 bases from J, the junction kept 4 bases outside the gene matches. The CDR3 consists of 14 residues. Germline CDR1 LNHDA, CDR2 SQIVND (reference sequence). In DNA, the CDR3 is TGTGCCAGTAGTATGGGACAGGGGAAAAATACGCAGTATTTT. Residues: CASSMGQGKNTQYF.

The chain employs TRBV12-5 and TRBJ2-1; the D gene is possibly TRBD1 (6 bases). V was shortened by 0 bases and J by 6 bases, with 12 bases between the two germline ends. The CDR3 contains 15 residues. CDR1 and CDR2 (germline): LGHNT, FRNRAP. The DNA of the CDR3 is TGTGCTAGTGGTTTGGTACTGGGCAGGGGCAATGAGCAGTTCTTC. It yields the protein CASGLVLGRGNEQFF.

The chain links TRBV7-3 to TRBJ1-2; tentatively, D is TRBD1 (5 bases). The CDR3 runs 13 residues. The germline V gene has CDR1 SGHTA and CDR2 FQGTGA. The V end lost 2 bases, the J end lost 5 bases, and 9 bases lay between the germline ends. The CDR3 nucleotides read TGTGCCAGCAGCTTACCAGGGAATTATGGCTACACCTTC. Its translation is CASSLPGNYGYTF. The variable domain in full, completed from reference TRBV7-3 and TRBJ1-2, reads GAGVSQTPSNKVTEKGKYVELRCDPISGHTALYWYRQSLGQGPEFLIYFQGTGAADDSGLPNDRFFAVRPEGSVSTLKIQRTERGDSAVYLCASSLPGNYGYTFGSGTRLTVV.

CDR3 coding DNA: TGTGCCACCAGTGCCGTGTCGGGAGGAACAGATACGCAGTATTTT. Its translation: CATSAVSGGTDTQYF. The chain combines TRBV24-1 with TRBJ2-3; 7 positions match TRBD2. This CDR3 spans 15 amino acids. The V segment lost 5 bases and the J segment 3 bases; nucleotides outside the gene matches: 7. CDR1 is KGHDR, CDR2 SFDVKD, per germline.

This clone was counted once. V is TRBV6-5 and J is TRBJ2-7, with D maybe TRBD2 (6 bases). The CDR3 consists of 16 residues. Germline V gene lookup returns CDR1 MNHEY and CDR2 SVGAGI. V was clipped by 2 bases and J by 5 bases, with 19 bases between them. CDR3 DNA sequence: TGTGCCAGCAGTTACAGTATGGGGGTCGCGGGGAACGAGCAGTACTTC. Amino acid sequence: CASSYSMGVAGNEQYF.

The CDR3 spells CASSPGNRDGYTF. The CDR3 bases are TGTGCCAGCAGCCCCGGTAACAGGGATGGCTACACCTTC. The chain couples TRBV7-2 to TRBJ1-2; D may be TRBD1 (6 bases). V was cut by 5 bases and J by 6 bases, with 13 bases left in between. The CDR3 runs to 13 residues. Per germline, CDR1 SGHTA and CDR2 FQGNSA.

This sequence joins TRBV6-5 and TRBJ1-1, with D possibly being TRBD1 (6 bases). The CDR3 has 13 amino acids. Germline CDR1 is MNHEY and CDR2 is SVGAGI. V was cut by 5 bases and J by 8 bases, with 15 bases left in between. CDR3 sequence: CASSPYGQGEAFF. The DNA for the CDR3 is TGTGCCAGCAGTCCCTATGGGCAGGGGGAAGCTTTCTTT.

The V and J genes are TRBV7-3 and TRBJ1-5; D might be TRBD1 (5 bases). Trimming removed 2 bases from V and 1 base from J, with 15 bases in between. Germline CDR1 is SGHTA and CDR2 is FQGTGA. This CDR3 is 17 amino acids long. CDR3 nucleotides: TGTGCCAGCAGCTTAGGGTGGGGGGTCCTAAGCAATCAGCCCCAGCATTTT. Its translation is CASSLGWGVLSNQPQHF.

The chain uses TRBV4-1 and TRBJ1-1; weak D call: TRBD1 (6 bases). The germline CDR1 and CDR2 sequences are MGHRA and YSYEKL. V was trimmed by 0 bases and J by 10 bases, leaving 24 bases between them. CDR3 length: 17 amino acids. The CDR3 is CASSQERGQKRFSGAFF. In DNA, the CDR3 is TGCGCCAGCAGCCAAGAGAGGGGACAAAAGAGGTTTAGTGGAGCTTTCTTT.

This clone turned up a few times. Different DNA sequences within this sample yield the same CDR3. This chain uses TRBV12-3 or TRBV12-4 with TRBJ1-5; D ambiguous. Trimming stripped 3 bases from V and 4 bases from J, with 7 bases between. This CDR3 has 13 residues. This CDR3 is CASSFRGNQPQHF. The DNA for the CDR3 is TGTGCCAGCAGTTTCCGGGGTAATCAGCCCCAGCATTTT.